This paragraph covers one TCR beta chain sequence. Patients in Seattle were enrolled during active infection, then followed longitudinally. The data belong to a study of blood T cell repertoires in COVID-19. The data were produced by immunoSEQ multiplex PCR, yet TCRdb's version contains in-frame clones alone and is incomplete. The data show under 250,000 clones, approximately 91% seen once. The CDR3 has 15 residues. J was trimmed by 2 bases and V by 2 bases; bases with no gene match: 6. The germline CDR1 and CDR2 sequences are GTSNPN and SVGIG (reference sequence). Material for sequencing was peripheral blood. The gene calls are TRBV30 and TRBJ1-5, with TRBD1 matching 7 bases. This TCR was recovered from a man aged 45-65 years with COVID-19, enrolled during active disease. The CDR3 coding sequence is TGTGCCTGGAGTCAGACAGGGCGGCGCAATCAGCCCCAGCATTTT. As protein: CAWSQTGRRNQPQHF. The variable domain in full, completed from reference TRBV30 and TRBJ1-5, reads SQTIHQWPATLVQPVGSPLSLECTVEGTSNPNLYWYRQAAGRGLQLLFYSVGIGQISSEVPQNLSASRPQDRQFILSSKKLLLSDSGFYLCAWSQTGRRNQPQHFGDGTRLSIL.